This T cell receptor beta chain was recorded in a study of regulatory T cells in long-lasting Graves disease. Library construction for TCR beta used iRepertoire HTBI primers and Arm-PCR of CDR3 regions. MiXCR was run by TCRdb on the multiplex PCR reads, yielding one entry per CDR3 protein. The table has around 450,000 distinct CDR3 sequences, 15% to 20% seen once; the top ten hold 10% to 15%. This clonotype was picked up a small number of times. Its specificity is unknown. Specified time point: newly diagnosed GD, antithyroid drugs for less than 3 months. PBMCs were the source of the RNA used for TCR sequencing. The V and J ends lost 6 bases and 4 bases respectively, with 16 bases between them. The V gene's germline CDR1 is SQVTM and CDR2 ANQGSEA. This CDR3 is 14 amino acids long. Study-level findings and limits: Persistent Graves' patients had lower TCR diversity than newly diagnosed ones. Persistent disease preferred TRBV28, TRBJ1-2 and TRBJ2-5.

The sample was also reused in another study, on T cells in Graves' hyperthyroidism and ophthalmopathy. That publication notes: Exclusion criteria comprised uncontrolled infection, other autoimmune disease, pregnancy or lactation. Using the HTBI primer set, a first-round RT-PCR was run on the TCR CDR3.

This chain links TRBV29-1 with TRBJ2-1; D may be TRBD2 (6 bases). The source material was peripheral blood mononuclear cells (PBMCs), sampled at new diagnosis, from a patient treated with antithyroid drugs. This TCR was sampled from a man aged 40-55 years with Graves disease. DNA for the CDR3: TGCAGCGTCGTAGATTTCGGGGGATACAATGAGCAGTTCTTC. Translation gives CSVVDFGGYNEQFF.